The text below deals with one T cell receptor beta chain. Its antigen remains unidentified. Amplified TCR beta CDR3 regions came from RNA transcripts. RT-PCR in the first round (using the HTBI primer set) targeted the TCR CDR3. TCRdb re-derived calls from the multiplex PCR reads in MiXCR, one entry per CDR3 protein. This table has about 840,000 distinct CDR3 sequences, around 39% appearing once. This sample stems from a study of T cells in Graves' hyperthyroidism and ophthalmopathy. Across the whole study: Before any treatment, at initial diagnosis, peripheral blood was collected. The study's findings and limits: Most thyroid-expanded clonotypes above 0.001 were also found in blood. Through a model of 13 V-J features, ophthalmopathy was separated from stable hyperthyroidism.

Germline V lookup: CDR1 LGHNA, CDR2 YNFKEQ. This CDR3 is 17 amino acids long. V gave up 4 bases and J gave up 0 bases; unmatched junction bases: 8. J is TRBJ2-2 and V is TRBV4-2; 7 bases are a match to TRBD1. The receptor's source is a man between 18 and 35 years old with Graves' hyperthyroidism. Sequencing was carried out using blood. The CDR3 sequence is CASSLRRDSANTGELFF. CDR3 nucleotides: TGTGCCAGCAGCCTCCGACGGGACAGCGCGAACACCGGGGAGCTGTTTTTT.